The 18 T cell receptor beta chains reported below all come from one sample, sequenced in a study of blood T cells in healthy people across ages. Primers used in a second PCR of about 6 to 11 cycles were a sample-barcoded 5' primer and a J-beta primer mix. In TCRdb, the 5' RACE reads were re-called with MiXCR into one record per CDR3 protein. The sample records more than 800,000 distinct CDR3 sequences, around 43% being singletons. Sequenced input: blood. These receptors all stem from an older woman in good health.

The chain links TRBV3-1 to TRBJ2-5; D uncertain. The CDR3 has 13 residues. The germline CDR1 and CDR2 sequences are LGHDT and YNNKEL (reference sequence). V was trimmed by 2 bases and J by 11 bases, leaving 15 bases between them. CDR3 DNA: TGTGCCAGCAGCCAAATACAGAGCAATGAGCAGTACTTC. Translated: CASSQIQSNEQYF.

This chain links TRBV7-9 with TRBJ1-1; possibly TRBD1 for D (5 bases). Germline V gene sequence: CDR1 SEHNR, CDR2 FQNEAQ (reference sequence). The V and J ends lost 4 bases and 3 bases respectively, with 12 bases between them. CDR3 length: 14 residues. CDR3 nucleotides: TGTGCCAGCAGCTCGGCGACAGCTTACACTGAAGCTTTCTTT. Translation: CASSSATAYTEAFF. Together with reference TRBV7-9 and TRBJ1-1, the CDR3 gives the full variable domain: DTGVSQNPRHKITKRGQNVTFRCDPISEHNRLYWYRQTLGQGPEFLTYFQNEAQLEKSRLLSDRFSAERPKGSFSTLEIQRTEQGDSAMYLCASSSATAYTEAFFGQGTRLTVV.

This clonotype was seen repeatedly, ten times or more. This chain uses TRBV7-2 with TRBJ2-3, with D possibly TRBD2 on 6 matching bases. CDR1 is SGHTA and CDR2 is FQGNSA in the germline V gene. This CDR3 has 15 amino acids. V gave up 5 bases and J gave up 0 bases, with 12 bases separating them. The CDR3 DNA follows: TGTGCCAGCAGCCGACGGAGCGGGAGCACAGATACGCAGTATTTT. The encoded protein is CASSRRSGSTDTQYF.

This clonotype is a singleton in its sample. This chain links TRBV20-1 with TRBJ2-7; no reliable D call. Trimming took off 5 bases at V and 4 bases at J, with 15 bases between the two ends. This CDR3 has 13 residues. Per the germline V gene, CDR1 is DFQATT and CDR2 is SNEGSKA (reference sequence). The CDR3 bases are TGCAGTGCTGCGCCGGGCCTCCCTTACGAGCAGTACTTC. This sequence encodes CSAAPGLPYEQYF.

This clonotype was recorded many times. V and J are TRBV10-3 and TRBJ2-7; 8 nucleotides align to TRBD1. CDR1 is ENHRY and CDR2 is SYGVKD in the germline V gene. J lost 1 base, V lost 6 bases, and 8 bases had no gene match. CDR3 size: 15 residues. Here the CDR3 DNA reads TGTGCCATCAGCCAGGGGGCAAGGAGGTCCTACGAGCAGTACTTC. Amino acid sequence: CAISQGARRSYEQYF.

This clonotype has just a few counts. For the CDR3, the DNA is TGTGCCAGCAGCTTATCCCGTCGGGGTAGCGGCTACGAGACCCAGTACTTC. Amino acids: CASSLSRRGSGYETQYF. The chain links TRBV11-1 to TRBJ2-5; D might be TRBD2 (6 bases). Germline V CDR1 and CDR2: SGHAT, FQDESV (reference sequence). V was shortened by 2 bases and J by 5 bases, with 21 bases between the two germline ends. The CDR3 is made up of 17 amino acids. Complete variable domain (other parts from reference TRBV11-1 and TRBJ2-5): EAEVAQSPRYKITEKSQAVAFWCDPISGHATLYWYRQILGQGPELLVQFQDESVVDDSQLPKDRFSAERLKGVDSTLKIQPAELGDSAMYLCASSLSRRGSGYETQYFGPGTRLLVL.

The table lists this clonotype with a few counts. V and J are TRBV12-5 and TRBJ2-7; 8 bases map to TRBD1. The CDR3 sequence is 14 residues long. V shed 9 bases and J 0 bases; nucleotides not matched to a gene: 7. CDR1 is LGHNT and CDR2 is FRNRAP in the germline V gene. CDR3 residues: CASDRDRSSYEQYF. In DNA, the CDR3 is TGTGCTAGCGACCGGGACAGGTCCTCCTACGAGCAGTACTTC.

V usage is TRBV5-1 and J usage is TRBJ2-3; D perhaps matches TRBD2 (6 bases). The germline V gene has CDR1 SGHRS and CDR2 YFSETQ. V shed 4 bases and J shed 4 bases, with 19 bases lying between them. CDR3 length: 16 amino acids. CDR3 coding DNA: TGCGCCAGCAGCCCTGATGGACTAACCCCCTCAGATACGCAGTATTTT. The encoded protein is CASSPDGLTPSDTQYF. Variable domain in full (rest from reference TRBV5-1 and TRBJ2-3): KAGVTQTPRYLIKTRGQQVTLSCSPISGHRSVSWYQQTPGQGLQFLFEYFSETQRNKGNFPGRFSGRQFSNSRSEMNVSTLELGDSALYLCASSPDGLTPSDTQYFGPGTRLTVL.

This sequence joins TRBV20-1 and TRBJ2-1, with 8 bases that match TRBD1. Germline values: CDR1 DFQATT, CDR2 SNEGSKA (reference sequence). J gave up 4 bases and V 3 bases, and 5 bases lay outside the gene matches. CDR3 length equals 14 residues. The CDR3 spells CSARAGQVYNEQFF. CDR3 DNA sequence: TGCAGTGCTAGGGCGGGACAGGTTTACAATGAGCAGTTCTTC.

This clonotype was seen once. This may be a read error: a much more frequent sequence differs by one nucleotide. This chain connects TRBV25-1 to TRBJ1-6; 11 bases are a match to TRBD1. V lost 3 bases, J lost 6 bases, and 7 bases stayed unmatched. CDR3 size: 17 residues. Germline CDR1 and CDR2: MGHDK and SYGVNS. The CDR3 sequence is CASSEIGTGGCNSPLHF. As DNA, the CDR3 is TGTGCCAGCAGTGAGATTGGGACAGGGGGATGTAATTCACCCCTCCACTTT.

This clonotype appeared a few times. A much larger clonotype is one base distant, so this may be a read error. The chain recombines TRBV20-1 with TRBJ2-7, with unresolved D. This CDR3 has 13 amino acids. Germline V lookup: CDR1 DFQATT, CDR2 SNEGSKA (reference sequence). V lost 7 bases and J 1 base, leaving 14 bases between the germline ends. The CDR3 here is CSVGCPPSYEQYF. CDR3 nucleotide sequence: TGCAGTGTTGGGTGCCCACCTTCCTACGAGCAGTACTTC.

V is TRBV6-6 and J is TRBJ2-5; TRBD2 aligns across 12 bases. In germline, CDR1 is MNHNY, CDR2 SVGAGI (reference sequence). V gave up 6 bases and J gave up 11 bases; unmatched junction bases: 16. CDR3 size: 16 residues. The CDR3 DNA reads TGTGCCAGCAGCCTATCCTCTAGCGGGAGGGTTAATGAGCAGTACTTC. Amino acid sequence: CASSLSSSGRVNEQYF.

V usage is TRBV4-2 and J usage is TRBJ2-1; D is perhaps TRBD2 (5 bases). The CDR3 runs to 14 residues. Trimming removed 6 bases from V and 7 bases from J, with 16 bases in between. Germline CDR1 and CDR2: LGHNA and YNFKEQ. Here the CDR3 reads CASSRGSSTNEQFF. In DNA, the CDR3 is TGTGCCAGCAGTCGGGGATCTAGTACGAATGAGCAGTTCTTC.

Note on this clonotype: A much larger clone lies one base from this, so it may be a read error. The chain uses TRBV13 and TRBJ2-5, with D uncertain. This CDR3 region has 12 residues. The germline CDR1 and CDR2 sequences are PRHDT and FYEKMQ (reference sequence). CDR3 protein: CAGSSPQETQYF. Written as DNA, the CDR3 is TGTGCCGGCAGCAGTCCCCAAGAGACCCAGTACTTC.

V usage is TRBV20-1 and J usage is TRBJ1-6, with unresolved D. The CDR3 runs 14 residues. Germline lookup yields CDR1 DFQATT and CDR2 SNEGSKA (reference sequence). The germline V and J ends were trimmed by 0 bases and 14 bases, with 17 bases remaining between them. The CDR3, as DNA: TGCAGTGCTAGAGAGCGGGGAACTATTGGGGCCCTCCACTTT. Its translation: CSARERGTIGALHF.

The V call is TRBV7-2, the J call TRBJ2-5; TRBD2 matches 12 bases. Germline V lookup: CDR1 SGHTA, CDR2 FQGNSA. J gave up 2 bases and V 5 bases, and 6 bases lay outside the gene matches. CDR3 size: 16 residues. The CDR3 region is CASSPRLAGEQETQYF. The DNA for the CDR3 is TGTGCCAGCAGCCCCAGACTAGCGGGAGAACAAGAGACCCAGTACTTC.

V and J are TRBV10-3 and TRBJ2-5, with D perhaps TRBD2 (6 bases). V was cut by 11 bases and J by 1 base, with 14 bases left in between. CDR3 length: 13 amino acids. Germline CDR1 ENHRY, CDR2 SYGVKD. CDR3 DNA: TGTGCCTTTAGTAGCGGTAGCCAAGAGACCCAGTACTTC. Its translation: CAFSSGSQETQYF.

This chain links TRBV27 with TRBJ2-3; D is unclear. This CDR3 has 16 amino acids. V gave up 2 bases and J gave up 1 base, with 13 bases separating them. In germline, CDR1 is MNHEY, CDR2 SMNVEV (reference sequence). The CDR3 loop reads CASSLRAARGTDTQYF. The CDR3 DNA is TGTGCCAGCAGTTTAAGGGCAGCACGGGGCACAGATACGCAGTATTTT.